This entry concerns a single T cell receptor (beta chain). Its antigen is unknown. The length of the CDR3 is 13 residues. CDR1 is MGHRA and CDR2 is YSYEKL in the germline V gene. V gave up 0 bases and J gave up 8 bases, with 5 bases separating them. These data originate in a study of OX40 agonist ivuxolimab in advanced cancers. General observations from the study: Some nonresponders additionally presented with little normalized T-cell clonal expansion.

Assay used: immunoSEQ multiplex PCR; TCRdb lists only in-frame clones, some missing. The sample includes roughly 40,000 clones, approximately 91% of them seen just once. The receptor was isolated from an adult with an advanced solid tumor such as melanoma, head and neck, liver or kidney cancer. The chain combines TRBV4-1 with TRBJ1-6, with D unresolved. The sample in question was CD4+ or CD8+ T cells sorted from blood, obtained in a trial of the OX40 agonist ivuxolimab. CDR3 protein: CASSQDPHSPLHF. The CDR3 DNA reads TGCGCCAGCAGCCAAGACCCCCATTCACCCCTCCACTTT.